This TCR beta chain appears in the sequencing data of a study of blood T cell repertoires in COVID-19. Study-level information: COVID-19 samples, acute and convalescent, were from the United States, Italy and Spain. PBMCs, B-cell-depleted T cells, or T cells provided the cDNA or gDNA that made up the material.

This CDR3 comprises 15 residues. Germline lookup yields CDR1 SNHLY and CDR2 FYNNEI. V shed 5 bases, J shed 4 bases, and the junction held 5 bases outside the gene matches. Authors' methods: Estimates of nucleated cell counts were drawn from the amplification of reference gene primers. The assay was immunoSEQ multiplex PCR, and TCRdb's table has in-frame clones only and misses some. V and J calls and clone size are those listed in that table; D and trimming were worked out from the DNA. The sample shows 100,000 to 150,000 clones, roughly 91% of them seen only once. J is TRBJ2-1 and V is TRBV2; 10 positions agree with TRBD2. The clonotype originates from a human donor in a cohort sampled during active COVID-19. Sequencing was performed on peripheral blood. CDR3 sequence (DNA): TGTGCCAGCAGTTTGAGCGGGGGGGTATACAATGAGCAGTTCTTC. Translation: CASSLSGGVYNEQFF.